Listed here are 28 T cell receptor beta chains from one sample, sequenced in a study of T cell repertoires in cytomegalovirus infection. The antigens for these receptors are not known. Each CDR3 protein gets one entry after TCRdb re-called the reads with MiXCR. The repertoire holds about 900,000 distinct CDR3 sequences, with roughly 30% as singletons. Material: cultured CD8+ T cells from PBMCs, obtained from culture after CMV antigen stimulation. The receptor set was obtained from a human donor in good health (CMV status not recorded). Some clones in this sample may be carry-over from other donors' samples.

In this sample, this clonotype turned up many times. The CDR3 loop reads CASSIDGTSGNTIYF. CDR3 sequence (DNA): TGTGCCAGCAGTATCGACGGGACCTCTGGAAACACCATATATTTT. V gene TRBV27 combines with J gene TRBJ1-3, with a possible D match to TRBD1 (5 bases). CDR3 length: 15 amino acids. The germline V and J ends were trimmed by 5 bases and 0 bases, with 11 bases remaining between them. The germline gives CDR1 MNHEY, CDR2 SMNVEV (reference sequence).

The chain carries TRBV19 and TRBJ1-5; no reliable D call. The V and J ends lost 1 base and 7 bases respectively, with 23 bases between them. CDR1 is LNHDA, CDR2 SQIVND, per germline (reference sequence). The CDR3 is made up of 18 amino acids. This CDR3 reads CASSIVGYFTQNYQPQHF. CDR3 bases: TGTGCCAGTAGTATAGTCGGATACTTCACACAGAATTACCAGCCCCAGCATTTT.

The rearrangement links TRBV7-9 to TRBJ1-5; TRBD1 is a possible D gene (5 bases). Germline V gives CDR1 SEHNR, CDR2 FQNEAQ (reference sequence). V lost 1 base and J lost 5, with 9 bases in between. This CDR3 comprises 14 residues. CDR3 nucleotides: TGTGCCAGCAGCTTAGGGGGGTGGCATCAGCCCCAGCATTTT. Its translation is CASSLGGWHQPQHF.

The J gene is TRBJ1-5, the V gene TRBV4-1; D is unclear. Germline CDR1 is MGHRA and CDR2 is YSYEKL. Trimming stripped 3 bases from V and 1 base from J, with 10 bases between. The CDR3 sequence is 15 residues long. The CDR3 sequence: CASSHHDTSNQPQHF. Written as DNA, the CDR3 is TGCGCCAGCAGCCATCACGACACAAGCAATCAGCCCCAGCATTTT.

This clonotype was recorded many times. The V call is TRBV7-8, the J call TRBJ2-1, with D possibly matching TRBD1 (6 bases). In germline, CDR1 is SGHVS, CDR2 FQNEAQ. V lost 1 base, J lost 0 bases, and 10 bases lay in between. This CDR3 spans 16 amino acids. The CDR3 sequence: CASSLGTVSSYNEQFF. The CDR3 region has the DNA TGTGCCAGCAGCTTAGGGACAGTGAGCTCCTACAATGAGCAGTTCTTC.

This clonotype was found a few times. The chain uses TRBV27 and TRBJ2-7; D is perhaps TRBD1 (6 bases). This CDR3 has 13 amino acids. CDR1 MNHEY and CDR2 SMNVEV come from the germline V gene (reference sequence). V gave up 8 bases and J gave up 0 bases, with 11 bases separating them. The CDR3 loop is CASGWTVSYEQYF. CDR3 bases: TGTGCCAGCGGCTGGACAGTCTCCTACGAGCAGTACTTC.

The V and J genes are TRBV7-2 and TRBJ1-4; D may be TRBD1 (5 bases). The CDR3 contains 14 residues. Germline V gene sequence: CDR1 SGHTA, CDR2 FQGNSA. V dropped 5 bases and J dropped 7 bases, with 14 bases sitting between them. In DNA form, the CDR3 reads TGTGCCAGCAGCGGTGGGGGGAGGAGTGAAAAACTGTTTTTT. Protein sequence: CASSGGGRSEKLFF.

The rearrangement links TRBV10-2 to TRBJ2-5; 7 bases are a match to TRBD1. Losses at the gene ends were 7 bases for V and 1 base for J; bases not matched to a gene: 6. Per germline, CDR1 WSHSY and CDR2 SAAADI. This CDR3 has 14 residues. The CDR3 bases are TGCGCCAGCAACCCTTACAGGGGCCAAGAGACCCAGTACTTC. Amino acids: CASNPYRGQETQYF.

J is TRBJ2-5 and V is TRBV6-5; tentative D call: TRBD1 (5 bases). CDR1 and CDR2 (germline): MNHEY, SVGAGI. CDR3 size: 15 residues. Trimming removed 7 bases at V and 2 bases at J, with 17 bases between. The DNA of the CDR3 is TGTGCCAGCATAGGAACAGACAGCGTACAAGAGACCCAGTACTTC. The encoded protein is CASIGTDSVQETQYF.

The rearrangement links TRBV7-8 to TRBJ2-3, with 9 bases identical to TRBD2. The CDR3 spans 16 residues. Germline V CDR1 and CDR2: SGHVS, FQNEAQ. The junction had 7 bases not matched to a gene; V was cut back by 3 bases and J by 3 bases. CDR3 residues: CASSLRPSGVTDTQYF. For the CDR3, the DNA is TGTGCCAGCAGCTTGCGGCCTAGCGGGGTTACAGATACGCAGTATTTT.

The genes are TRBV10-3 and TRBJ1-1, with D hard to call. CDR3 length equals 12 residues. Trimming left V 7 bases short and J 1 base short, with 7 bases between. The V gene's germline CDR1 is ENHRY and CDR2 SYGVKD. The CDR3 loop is CAINGGNTEAFF. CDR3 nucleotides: TGTGCCATCAACGGCGGGAACACTGAAGCTTTCTTT.

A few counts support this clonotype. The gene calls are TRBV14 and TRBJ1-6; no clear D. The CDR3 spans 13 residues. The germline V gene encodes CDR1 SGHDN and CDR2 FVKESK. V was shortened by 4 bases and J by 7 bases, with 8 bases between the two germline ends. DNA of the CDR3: TGTGCCAGCAGCCCGTTTCAGAATTCACCCCTCCACTTT. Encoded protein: CASSPFQNSPLHF.

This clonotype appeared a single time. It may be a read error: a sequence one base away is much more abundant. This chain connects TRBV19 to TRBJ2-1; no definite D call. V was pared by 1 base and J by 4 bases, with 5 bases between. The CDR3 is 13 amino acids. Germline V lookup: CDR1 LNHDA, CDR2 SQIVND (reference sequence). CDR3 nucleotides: TGTGCCAGTAGTATAGTGCAGTACAATGAGCAGTTCTTC. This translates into CASSIVQYNEQFF.

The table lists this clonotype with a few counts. This chain's CDR3 is CASSLVSGVRDTEAFF. The CDR3 DNA reads as TGTGCCAGCAGTTTAGTGTCAGGGGTGCGGGACACTGAAGCTTTCTTT. The V and J genes are TRBV27 and TRBJ1-1; a possible D gene is TRBD1 (6 bases). CDR1 is MNHEY, CDR2 SMNVEV, per germline (reference sequence). Trimming stripped 2 bases from V and 3 bases from J, with 16 bases between. This CDR3 is built from 16 residues.

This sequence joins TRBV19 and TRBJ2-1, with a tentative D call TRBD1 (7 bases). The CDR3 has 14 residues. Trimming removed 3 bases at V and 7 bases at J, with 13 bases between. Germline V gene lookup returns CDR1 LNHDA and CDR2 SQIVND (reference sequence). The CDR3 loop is CASSMGQGGNEQFF. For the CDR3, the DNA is TGTGCCAGTAGTATGGGGCAGGGGGGAAATGAGCAGTTCTTC.

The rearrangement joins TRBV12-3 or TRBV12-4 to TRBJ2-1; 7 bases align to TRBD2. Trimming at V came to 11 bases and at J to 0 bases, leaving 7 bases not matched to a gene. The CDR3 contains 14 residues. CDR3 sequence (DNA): TGTGCCGTGCTAGCGGTGAGCTCCTACAATGAGCAGTTCTTC. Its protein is CAVLAVSSYNEQFF.

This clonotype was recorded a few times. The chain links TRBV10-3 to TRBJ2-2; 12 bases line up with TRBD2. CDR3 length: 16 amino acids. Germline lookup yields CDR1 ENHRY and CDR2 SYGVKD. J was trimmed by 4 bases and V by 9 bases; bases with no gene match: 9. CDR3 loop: CAMTSGGAGGTGELFF. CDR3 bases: TGTGCCATGACTAGCGGGGGCGCCGGGGGCACCGGGGAGCTGTTTTTT.

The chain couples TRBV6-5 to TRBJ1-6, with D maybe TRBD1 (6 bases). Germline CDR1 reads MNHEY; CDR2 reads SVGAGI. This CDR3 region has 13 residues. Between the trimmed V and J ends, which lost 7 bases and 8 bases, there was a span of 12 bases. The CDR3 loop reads CASKGGKDSPLHF. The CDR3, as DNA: TGTGCCAGCAAGGGGGGTAAAGATTCACCCCTCCACTTT.

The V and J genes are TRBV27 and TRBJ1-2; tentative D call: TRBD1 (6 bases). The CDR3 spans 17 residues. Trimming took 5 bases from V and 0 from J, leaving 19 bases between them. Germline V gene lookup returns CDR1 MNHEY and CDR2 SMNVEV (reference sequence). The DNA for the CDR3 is TGTGCCAGCAGTCACTCCGGGACACAAGTTACTAACTATGGCTACACCTTC. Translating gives CASSHSGTQVTNYGYTF.

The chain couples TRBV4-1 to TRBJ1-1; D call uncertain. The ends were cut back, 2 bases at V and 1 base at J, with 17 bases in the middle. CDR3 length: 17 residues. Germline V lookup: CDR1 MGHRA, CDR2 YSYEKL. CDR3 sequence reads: CASSQWPGQLRNTEAFF. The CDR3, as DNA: TGCGCCAGCAGCCAATGGCCCGGGCAGTTAAGGAACACTGAAGCTTTCTTT.

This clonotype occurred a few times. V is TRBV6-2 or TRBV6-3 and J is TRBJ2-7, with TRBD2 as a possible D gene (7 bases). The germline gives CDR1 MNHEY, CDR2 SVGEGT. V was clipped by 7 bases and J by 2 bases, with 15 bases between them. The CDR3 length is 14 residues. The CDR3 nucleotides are TGTGCCAGCACCACGCCGGGGGGCCCCTACGAGCAGTACTTC. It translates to CASTTPGGPYEQYF.

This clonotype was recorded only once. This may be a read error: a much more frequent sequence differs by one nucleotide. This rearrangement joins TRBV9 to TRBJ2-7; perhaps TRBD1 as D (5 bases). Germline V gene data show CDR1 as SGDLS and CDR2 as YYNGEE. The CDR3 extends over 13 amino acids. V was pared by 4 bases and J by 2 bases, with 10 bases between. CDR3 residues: CASSSGFPYEQYF. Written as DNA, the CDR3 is TGTGCCAGCAGCTCAGGGTTCCCCTACGAGCAGTACTTC.

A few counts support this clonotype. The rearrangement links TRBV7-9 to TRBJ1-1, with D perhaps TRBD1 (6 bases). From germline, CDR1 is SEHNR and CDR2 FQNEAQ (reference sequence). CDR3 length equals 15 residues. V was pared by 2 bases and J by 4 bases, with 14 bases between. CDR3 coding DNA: TGTGCCAGCAGCTTATCCCGGGGGGCCATCACTGAAGCTTTCTTT. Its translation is CASSLSRGAITEAFF.

The chain's CDR3 is CASSGPREGFHGYTF. For the CDR3, the DNA is TGTGCCAGCAGTGGCCCTCGGGAGGGTTTCCATGGCTACACCTTC. V and J are TRBV12-3 or TRBV12-4 and TRBJ1-2; no clear D. V was clipped by 5 bases and J by 6 bases, with 19 bases between them. This CDR3 spans 15 amino acids.

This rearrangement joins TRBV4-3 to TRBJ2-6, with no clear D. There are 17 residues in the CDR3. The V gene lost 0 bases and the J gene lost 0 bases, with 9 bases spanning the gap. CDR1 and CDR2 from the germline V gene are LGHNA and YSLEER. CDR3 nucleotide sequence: TGCGCCAGCAGCCAAGATCTTGGGTACTCTGGGGCCAACGTCCTGACTTTC. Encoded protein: CASSQDLGYSGANVLTF.

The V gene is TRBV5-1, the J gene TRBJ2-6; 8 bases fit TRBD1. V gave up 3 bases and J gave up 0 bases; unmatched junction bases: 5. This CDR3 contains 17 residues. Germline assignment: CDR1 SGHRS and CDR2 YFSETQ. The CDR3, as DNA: TGCGCCAGCAGCTCTTTCGACAGGGGCTCTGGGGCCAACGTCCTGACTTTC. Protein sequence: CASSSFDRGSGANVLTF.

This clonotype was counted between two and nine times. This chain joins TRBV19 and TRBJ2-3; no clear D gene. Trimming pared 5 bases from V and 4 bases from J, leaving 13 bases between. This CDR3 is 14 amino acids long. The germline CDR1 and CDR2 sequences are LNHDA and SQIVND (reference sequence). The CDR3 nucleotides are TGTGCCAGTAGTCAGTTCAAAGTTGCAGATACGCAGTATTTT. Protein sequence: CASSQFKVADTQYF.

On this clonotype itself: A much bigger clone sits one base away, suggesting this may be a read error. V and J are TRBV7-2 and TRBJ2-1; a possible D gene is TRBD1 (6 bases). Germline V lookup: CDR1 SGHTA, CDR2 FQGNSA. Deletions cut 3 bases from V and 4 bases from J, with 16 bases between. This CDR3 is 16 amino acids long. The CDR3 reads CASSFIPRGEYNEQFF. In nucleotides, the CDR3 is TGTGCCAGCAGCTTTATCCCCAGGGGAGAATACAATGAGCAGTTCTTC.